This T cell receptor beta chain was documented in a study of lymphopenia after photon versus proton radiotherapy. Study-level findings and limits: After lymphocyte nadir, photon-treated repertoires showed oligoclonal expansion, especially CD8+ Temra. Relative stability marked proton patients; photon patients lost diversity and naive cells.

The CDR3 is made up of 15 amino acids. Germline lookup yields CDR1 SGHTA and CDR2 FQGNSA. V trimming: 5 bases; J trimming: 4 bases; junction bases outside the gene matches: 8. As to this clone: What it recognizes is unknown.

The repertoire was sequenced with immunoSEQ multiplex PCR; TCRdb's copy has only in-frame clones and lacks some. The table has about 68,000 clones, under 95% seen once; the top ten hold 2.9%. The sequence was obtained from a woman aged 70-85 years with pancreatic cancer. This sample comprised peripheral blood, obtained from a patient treated with photon-based radiotherapy. V gene TRBV7-2 combines with J gene TRBJ2-5, with 9 bases identical to TRBD1. This CDR3 reads CASSLTGGAGETQYF. CDR3 DNA sequence: TGTGCCAGCAGCCTAACAGGGGGCGCAGGAGAGACCCAGTACTTC.